This T cell receptor beta chain was recorded in a study of a mutant IDH1 vaccine in newly diagnosed glioma. Only in-frame clones appear in the TCRdb table, and some are missing; sequencing was by immunoSEQ multiplex PCR. The table shows about 130,000 clones, with about 80% occurring only once. CDR3 length: 14 residues. V shed 6 bases and J 2 bases; nucleotides not matched to a gene: 4. Germline CDR1 SNHLY, CDR2 FYNNEI. About this clone: No antigen is known for it.

Time point denoted: week 11, during vaccination. Topical imiquimod was applied with each vaccine dose, which held 300 ug of mutant IDH1 20-mer peptide. This TCR derives from a man aged 40-49 years with glioma. The chain couples TRBV2 to TRBJ2-1; 7 bases line up with TRBD2. The sequences come from PBMCs, collected from a glioma patient whose treatment included an IDH1 peptide vaccine. The CDR3 nucleotides read TGTGCCAGCAGGGGTGGGACTACCTACAATGAGCAGTTCTTC. Amino acid sequence: CASRGGTTYNEQFF.